This is a list of T cell receptor beta chains from one sample in a study of regulatory T cells in long-lasting Graves disease. TCRdb reprocessed the multiplex PCR reads with MiXCR, giving one entry per CDR3 protein. The top ten clones hold around 25% of a sample with some 560,000 distinct CDR3 sequences, roughly 16% of them seen once. These data also featured in a second study, about T cells in Graves' hyperthyroidism and ophthalmopathy.

Sequencing was performed on peripheral blood mononuclear cells (PBMCs), taken at new diagnosis, from a patient treated with antithyroid drugs. All receptors come from a woman in her forties or fifties with Graves disease. The CDR3 runs from the conserved cysteine through the conserved F or W. A D gene is named only where the DNA matches it firmly.

TRBJ1-1 TRBV6-2/TRBV6-3 NA CASSEMWTEAFF
TRBJ1-2 TRBV29-1 TRBD1 CSVDGQGAGYNYGYTF
TRBJ1-1 TRBV6-1 NA CASTKEGGTEAFF
TRBJ1-5 TRBV7-9 NA CASSLAASNQPQHF
TRBJ1-5 TRBV28 TRBD1 CASSLGQGVVNQPQHF
TRBJ2-1 TRBV9 NA CASSERESRYENEQFF
TRBJ2-7 TRBV2 TRBD1 CARPGTGGYEQYF
TRBJ2-1 TRBV11-2 NA CASSLANDENEQFF
TRBJ2-1 TRBV3-1 TRBD2 CASSQLSGGEQFF
TRBJ2-1 TRBV20-1 NA CSARTGGRDEQFF
TRBJ2-3 TRBV20-1 TRBD2 CSASSLAGSTDTQYF
TRBJ2-3 TRBV2 TRBD2 CASSELAGVADTQYF
TRBJ1-5 TRBV18 NA CASSSDLLQPQHF
TRBJ2-1 TRBV5-1 TRBD1 CASSSETGVFF
TRBJ2-3 TRBV7-9 NA CASSSSGTTSTDTQYF
TRBJ1-1 TRBV20-1 NA CSARETETEAFF
TRBJ2-7 TRBV3-1 NA CASSQWDEQYF
TRBJ2-1 TRBV7-9 NA CASSLERLGGDEQFF
TRBJ2-7 TRBV19 TRBD2 CASRLTSGGARYEQYF
TRBJ1-2 TRBV19 NA CASRRDGLYYGYTF
TRBJ1-1 TRBV27 NA CASSLRGWGIAEAFF
TRBJ2-3 TRBV5-1 TRBD2 CASSTGTSGGTDTQYF
TRBJ2-5 TRBV13 NA CASSSGGRQETQYF